This T cell receptor (beta chain) was observed in a study of T cell responses to AZD1222 COVID-19 vaccine listed by TCRdb under 2021. Study-wide context: TCR sequencing was performed for roughly 250 trial participants, of whom about 200 were given two doses of AZD1222 and some 26 were given two doses of MenACWY control vaccine. Trial participants were enrolled by age into 18-55, 56-69 and 70-plus year subgroups, with about 150, 28 and 57 TCR-sequenced participants respectively.

The time point label, as the study defines it: sample from adult after SARS-CoV-2 infection, after symptom onset. A couple of convalescent COVID-19 patients, sampled after symptom onset from adults with prior SARS-CoV-2 infection, were also TCR-sequenced for comparison. About this clone: Its antigen has not been determined. Base qualities are not provided; no much larger clone lies one nucleotide away.

The CDR3 spans 14 residues, from the cysteine through the phenylalanine. Only the CDR3 DNA is retained, 42 bases long and in frame from the first base. Trimming leaves V shorter by 2 bases and J shorter by 4 bases, with the junction holding 2 bases beyond the gene matches. As encoded in the germline V gene, CDR1 is MGHRA while CDR2 is YSYEKL. The paper as a whole reports these results and caveats: Reportedly, close to half of the unique spike-specific TCRs recognized epitopes lying outside the regions that are mutated in the B.1.351 and B.1.1.7 variants. Participants were mostly white British and included more females than males, and it was suggested by the authors that clonal diversity may have been underestimated. No day 14 peak-response samples were available, so repertoires were characterized only after the peak T cell response. The whole spike protein was spanned by vaccine-associated CD4 TCRs, and dominant responses were seen in regions 160-218 and 743-854. The 56-69-year group was small, and its depth increase did not reach significance, likely because of low power. A significant rise in spike-specific TCR breadth and depth was observed after two AZD1222 doses relative to day 0 and relative to MenACWY recipients. Only five or six AZD1222 recipients were SARS-CoV-2 seropositive at baseline, limiting conclusions about previously exposed vaccinees.

The CDR3 regions of human TCRbeta chains were analyzed by immunosequencing. The source study handled its data this way. TCRs in the repertoires were matched against a reference library of SARS-CoV-2-specific TCRs that had been generated with the MIRA antigen-specificity platform. Breadth meant the fraction of unique TCRs that were SARS-CoV-2-associated, whereas depth meant the fraction of total T cells that were SARS-CoV-2-associated. Each spike-specific TCR was assigned to its reactive spike region and to a CD4 or CD8 class using the MIRA data. Log10-transformed breadth and depth values were compared by one-way ANOVA with Sidak's multiple comparisons tests. As stored in TCRdb, this immuneACCESS dataset retains in-frame rearrangements with V and J assigned. A fraction of the clones does not appear; measured against another copy, unresolved V genes explain less than half of the discrepancy, and the remainder lacks a known reason. Clonal size and the V and J genes are those of that table, whereas D and trimming came from the DNA. The sample table shows 150,000 to 160,000 clones, and 88% are seen once. Together, the top ten hold 5.5% to 7% of the sample.

The chain is assembled from TRBV4-1 and TRBJ2-5; 9 of the junction bases match TRBD1. The starting material was peripheral blood, obtained after recovery from COVID-19. The receptor comes from an adult who had recovered from COVID-19. The sequenced DNA: TGCGCCAGCAGCCAATCGACAGGGGGAGAGACCCAGTACTTC. Translated, it reads CASSQSTGGETQYF.